This is a list of T cell receptor beta chains from one sample in a study of tumor-infiltrating lymphocytes in primary liver carcinoma. TCRdb processed the multiplex PCR reads anew with MiXCR; each CDR3 protein has one entry. Here the sample spans about 330,000 distinct CDR3 sequences, less than 75% being singletons. The sequencing sample was made of peripheral blood. These receptors all stem from a man aged 40-49 years with primary liver carcinoma and hepatitis B virus infection. CDR3s include the opening cysteine and the closing phenylalanine or tryptophan. Each record gives: J gene, clone size, D gene, V gene, CDR3 protein, CDR3 DNA. A D gene is named only where the DNA matches it firmly. Clone size, where shown, is once, few, many, or a class for clones that have expanded.

J: TRBJ2-3; size: -; D: -; V: TRBV11-1; CDR3: CASSLGSRLTGPTDTQYF; DNA: TGTGCAAGCAGCTTAGGTTCGCGGCTAACGGGACCTACAGATACGCAGTATTTT
J: TRBJ2-2; size: few; D: TRBD2; V: TRBV6-5; CDR3: CASSYSGGVSGGPNTGELFF; DNA: TGTGCCAGCAGTTACTCGGGGGGGGTGTCGGGAGGGCCCAACACCGGGGAGCTGTTTTTT
J: TRBJ1-1; size: many; D: -; V: TRBV12-3/TRBV12-4; CDR3: CASSLDLNTEAFF; DNA: TGTGCCAGCTCCCTTGACCTGAACACTGAAGCTTTCTTT
J: TRBJ1-4; size: -; D: -; V: TRBV29-1; CDR3: CSVEGGIGEKLFF; DNA: TGCAGCGTTGAGGGAGGAATTGGTGAAAAACTGTTTTTT
J: TRBJ1-2; size: -; D: -; V: TRBV7-9; CDR3: CASSLGVSTGNYGYAF; DNA: TGTGCCAGCAGCTTAGGTGTATCGACGGGGAACTATGGCTACGCCTTC
J: TRBJ2-7; size: -; D: -; V: TRBV11-2; CDR3: CASSLIRTTFEQYF; DNA: TGTGCCAGCAGCTTAATTAGGACTACCTTCGAGCAGTACTTC
J: TRBJ2-1; size: few; D: -; V: TRBV6-6; CDR3: CASCRLGRFAEDEQFF; DNA: TGTGCCAGCTGCCGGCTGGGGAGATTTGCGGAAGATGAGCAGTTCTTC
J: TRBJ2-1; size: -; D: TRBD2; V: TRBV20-1; CDR3: CSARSTSGRVERFF; DNA: TGCAGTGCTAGAAGTACTAGCGGGAGGGTTGAGCGGTTCTTC
J: TRBJ2-1; size: -; D: TRBD1; V: TRBV9; CDR3: CASSFGTGWGEQFF; DNA: TGTGCCAGCAGCTTTGGGACAGGGTGGGGTGAGCAGTTCTTC
J: TRBJ1-6; size: many; D: -; V: TRBV11-2; CDR3: CASSLGQEVSPLHF; DNA: TGTGCCAGCAGCTTAGGACAGGAGGTTTCACCCCTCCACTTT
J: TRBJ1-1; size: -; D: -; V: TRBV11-2; CDR3: CVSSPAHGSGNTEASF; DNA: TGTGTCAGCAGTCCAGCGCACGGGAGCGGGAACACTGAAGCTTCCTTT
J: TRBJ2-1; size: many; D: TRBD2; V: TRBV6-5; CDR3: CASSYSPRGLADNEQFF; DNA: TGTGCCAGCAGTTACTCGCCGAGGGGACTAGCGGACAATGAGCAGTTCTTC